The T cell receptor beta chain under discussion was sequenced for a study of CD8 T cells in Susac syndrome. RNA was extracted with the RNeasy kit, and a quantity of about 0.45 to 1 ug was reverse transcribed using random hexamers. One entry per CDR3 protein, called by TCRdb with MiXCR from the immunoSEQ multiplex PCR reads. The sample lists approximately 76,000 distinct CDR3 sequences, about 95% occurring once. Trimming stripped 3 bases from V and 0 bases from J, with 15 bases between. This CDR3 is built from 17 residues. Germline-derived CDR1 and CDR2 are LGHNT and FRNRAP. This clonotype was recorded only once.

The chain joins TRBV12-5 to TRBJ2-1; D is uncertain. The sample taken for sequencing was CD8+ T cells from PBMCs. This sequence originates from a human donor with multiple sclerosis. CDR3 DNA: TGTGCTAGTGGTTTCGGTGGGCATTCAAGCTCCTACAATGAGCAGTTCTTC. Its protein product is CASGFGGHSSSYNEQFF. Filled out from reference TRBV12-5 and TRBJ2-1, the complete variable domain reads DARVTQTPRHKVTEMGQEVTMRCQPILGHNTVFWYRQTMMQGLELLAYFRNRAPLDDSGMPKDRFSAEMPDATLATLKIQPSEPRDSAVYFCASGFGGHSSSYNEQFFGPGTRLTVL.